This record looks at one TCR beta chain sequence and its context. The antigen remains undetermined. The sample is drawn from a study of a mutant IDH1 vaccine in newly diagnosed glioma. In the study overall: The patients were given eight vaccinations, one each in weeks 1, 3, 5, 7, 11, 15, 19 and 23. Treatment recipients were about 62% male and around 40% female, and their mean age was roughly 40 years. General study results and limits: With respect to changes in top peripheral T cell clonotypes, pseudoprogression seemed unrelated.

The method was immunoSEQ multiplex PCR; TCRdb's version includes in-frame clones alone and lacks a portion of them. The sample contains 25,000 to 35,000 clones, approximately 84% of which appear only once. The CDR3 covers 14 residues. V lost 0 bases and J lost 6, with 11 bases in between. Per germline, CDR1 KGHSH and CDR2 LQKENI. Time point: week 23, last vaccination. Vaccine doses each comprised 300 ug of mutant IDH1 20-mer peptide, with topical imiquimod. The donor cohort comprised cases of new WHO grade 3 or 4 IDH1-mutant, ATRX-lost astrocytoma. This sequence was found in a woman aged 18-29 years with glioma. The specimen was PBMCs, collected from a glioma patient whose treatment included an IDH1 peptide vaccine. The rearrangement uses TRBV18 and TRBJ1-1; a possible D gene is TRBD1 (5 bases). CDR3 nucleotides: TGTGCCAGCTCACCACCGGAGAGGGGCCCTGAAGCTTTCTTT. Translating it yields CASSPPERGPEAFF.